This TCR beta chain came from a study of shared clonotypes between healthy human individuals. Turning to the study itself: Per donor, CD8 memory used one plate, CD8 naive used two, CD4 memory used three and CD4 naive used three. Findings of the study overall: Memory subsets had estimated richness that was generally smaller than that of naive subsets.

V dropped 1 base and J dropped 4 bases, with 14 bases sitting between them. Per the germline V gene, CDR1 is SGHNT and CDR2 is YYREEE (reference sequence). This CDR3 is 15 amino acids long. Produced via immunoSEQ multiplex PCR; TCRdb's table is partial and in-frame only. The sample has approximately 2,000,000 clones, under 95% seen once; the top ten hold 0.3% to 0.45%. About this clone itself: Its antigen is still unknown.

Sequencing input: naive CD4+ T cells from PBMCs. Subset denoted: CD45RA+ positively selected. This TCR was recovered from a man younger than 30 in good health. Some clones in this sample may be carry-over from other donors' samples. The chain joins TRBV5-4 to TRBJ1-1; no definite D call. This chain's CDR3 is CASSLSTRSGTEAFF. The CDR3 DNA is TGTGCCAGCAGCTTGTCAACCCGAAGCGGCACTGAAGCTTTCTTT.